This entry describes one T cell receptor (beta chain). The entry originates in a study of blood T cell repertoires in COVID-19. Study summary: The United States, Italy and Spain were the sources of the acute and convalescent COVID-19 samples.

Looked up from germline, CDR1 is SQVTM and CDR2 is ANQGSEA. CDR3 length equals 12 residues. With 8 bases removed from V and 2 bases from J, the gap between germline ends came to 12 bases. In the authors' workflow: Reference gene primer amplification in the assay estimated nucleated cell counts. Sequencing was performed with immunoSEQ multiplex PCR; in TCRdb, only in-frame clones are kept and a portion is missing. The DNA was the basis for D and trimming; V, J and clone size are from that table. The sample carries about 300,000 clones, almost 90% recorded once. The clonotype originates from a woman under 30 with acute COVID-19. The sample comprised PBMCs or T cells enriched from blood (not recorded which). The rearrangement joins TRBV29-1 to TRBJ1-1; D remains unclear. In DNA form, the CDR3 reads TGCAGCTCGAGAGGGCTAAACACTGAAGCTTTCTTT. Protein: CSSRGLNTEAFF.